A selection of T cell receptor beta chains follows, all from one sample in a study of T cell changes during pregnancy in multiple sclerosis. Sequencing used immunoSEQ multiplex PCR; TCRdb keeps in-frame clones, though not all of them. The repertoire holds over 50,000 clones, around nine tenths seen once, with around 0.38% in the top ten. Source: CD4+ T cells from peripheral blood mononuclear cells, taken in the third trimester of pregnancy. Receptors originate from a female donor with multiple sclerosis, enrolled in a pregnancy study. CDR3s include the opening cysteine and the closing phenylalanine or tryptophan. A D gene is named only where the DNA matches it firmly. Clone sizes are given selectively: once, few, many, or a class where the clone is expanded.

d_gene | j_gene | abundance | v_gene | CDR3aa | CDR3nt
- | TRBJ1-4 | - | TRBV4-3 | CASSSQGDFGVGTNEKLFF | TGCGCCAGCAGTAGCCAAGGAGACTTCGGGGTGGGAACTAATGAAAAACTGTTTTTT
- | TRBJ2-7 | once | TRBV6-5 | CASSYAGPDYEQYF | TGTGCCAGCAGTTACGCGGGCCCCGACTACGAGCAGTACTTC
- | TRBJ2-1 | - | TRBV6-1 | CASSASGVYNEQFF | TGTGCCAGCAGTGCGTCAGGGGTTTACAATGAGCAGTTCTTC
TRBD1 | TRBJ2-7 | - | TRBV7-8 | CASSLGTGLTYEQYF | TGTGCCAGCAGCTTGGGGACAGGGTTAACCTACGAGCAGTACTTC
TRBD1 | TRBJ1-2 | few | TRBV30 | CAWSGAASRQGISDGYTF | TGTGCCTGGAGTGGGGCGGCCTCAAGACAGGGAATCAGTGATGGCTACACCTTC
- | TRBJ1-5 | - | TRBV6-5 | CASSLGHTQPQHF | TGTGCCAGCAGTTTAGGACACACCCAGCCCCAGCATTTT
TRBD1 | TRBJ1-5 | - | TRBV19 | CASTELGQGVRSNQPQHF | TGTGCCAGTACCGAACTGGGACAGGGAGTTAGAAGCAATCAGCCCCAGCATTTT
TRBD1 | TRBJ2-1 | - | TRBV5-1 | CASGTQGNSYNEQFF | TGCGCCAGCGGCACACAGGGGAACTCCTACAATGAGCAGTTCTTC
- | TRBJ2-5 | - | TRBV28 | CASSTGQQETQYF | TGTGCCAGCAGTACTGGACAGCAAGAGACCCAGTACTTC
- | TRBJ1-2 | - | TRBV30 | CAWSVAGDGYTF | TGTGCCTGGAGTGTAGCAGGGGATGGCTACACCTTC
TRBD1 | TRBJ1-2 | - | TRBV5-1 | CASSAGQGGYGYTF | TGCGCCAGCAGCGCAGGACAGGGCGGCTATGGCTACACCTTC
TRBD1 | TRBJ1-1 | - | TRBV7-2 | CASSPLGQMNTEAFF | TGTGCCAGCAGCCCCCTGGGACAGATGAACACTGAAGCTTTCTTT
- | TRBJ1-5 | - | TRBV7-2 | CASSLSRGWNQPQHF | TGTGCCAGCAGCTTGTCGCGGGGATGGAATCAGCCCCAGCATTTT
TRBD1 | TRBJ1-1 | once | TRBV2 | CASRGQGPTEAFF | TGTGCCAGCAGGGGACAGGGGCCCACTGAAGCTTTCTTT
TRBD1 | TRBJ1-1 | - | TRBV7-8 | CASSLKGQDPEAFF | TGTGCCAGCAGCCTAAAAGGACAGGACCCTGAAGCTTTCTTT
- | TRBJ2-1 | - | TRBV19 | CASSANYQSSYNEQFF | TGTGCCAGTAGTGCCAACTACCAAAGCTCCTACAATGAGCAGTTCTTC
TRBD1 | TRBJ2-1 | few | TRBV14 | CASSQDAGGQFF | TGTGCCAGCAGCCAAGACGCAGGGGGGCAGTTCTTC
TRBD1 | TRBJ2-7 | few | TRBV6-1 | CASSEVGDRVKYF | TGTGCCAGCAGTGAAGTAGGAGACAGGGTTAAGTACTTC
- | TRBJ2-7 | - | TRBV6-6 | CASSHTGTTSYEQYF | TGTGCCAGCAGCCATACAGGAACTACCTCCTACGAGCAGTACTTC
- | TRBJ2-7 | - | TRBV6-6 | CASSYLGGQNEQYF | TGTGCCAGCAGTTACTTGGGGGGGCAAAACGAGCAGTACTTC
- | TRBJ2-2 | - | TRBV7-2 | CASSAIRSGELFF | TGTGCCAGCAGCGCTATACGGAGCGGGGAGCTGTTTTTT
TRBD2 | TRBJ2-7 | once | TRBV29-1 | CSVTTLAGKSYEQYF | TGCAGCGTGACCACACTAGCGGGAAAATCCTACGAGCAGTACTTC
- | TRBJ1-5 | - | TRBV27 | CASSLSHRAGSNQPQHF | TGTGCCAGCAGTTTGTCCCATCGGGCGGGGAGCAATCAGCCCCAGCATTTT
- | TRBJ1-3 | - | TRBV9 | CASSVVQESPGNTIYF | TGTGCCAGCAGCGTGGTACAGGAGAGTCCTGGAAACACCATATATTTT
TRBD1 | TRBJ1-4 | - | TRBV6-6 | CASSHRGGHEKLFF | TGTGCCAGCAGTCACAGGGGTGGTCACGAAAAACTGTTTTTT
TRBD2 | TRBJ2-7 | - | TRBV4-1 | CASSQAVTSGGYEQYF | TGCGCCAGCAGCCAAGCCGTGACTAGCGGGGGTTACGAGCAGTACTTC
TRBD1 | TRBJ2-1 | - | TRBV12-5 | CASGLARLQGAHYNEQFF | TGTGCTAGTGGTTTGGCGCGTCTTCAGGGGGCCCACTACAATGAGCAGTTCTTC
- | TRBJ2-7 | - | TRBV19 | CASSPGDTYEQYF | TGTGCCAGTAGTCCGGGGGATACCTACGAGCAGTACTTC
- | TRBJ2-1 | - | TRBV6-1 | CASSVAGDPYNEQFF | TGTGCCAGCAGTGTCGCAGGGGACCCCTACAATGAGCAGTTCTTC
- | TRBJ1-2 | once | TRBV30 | CAWSGAGDFNYGYTF | TGTGCCTGGAGTGGGGCAGGCGATTTTAACTATGGCTACACCTTC
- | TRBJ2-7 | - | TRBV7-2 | CASSSELYEQYF | TGTGCCAGCAGCTCTGAACTCTACGAGCAGTACTTC
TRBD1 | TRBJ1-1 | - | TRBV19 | CASSPGRDRNTEAFF | TGTGCCAGTAGTCCAGGACGGGACAGGAACACTGAAGCTTTCTTT
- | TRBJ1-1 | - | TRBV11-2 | CASSLDPRENTEAFF | TGTGCCAGCAGCTTAGATCCCAGGGAAAACACTGAAGCTTTCTTT
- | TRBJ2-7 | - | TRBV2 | CASRRQTSYEQYF | TGTGCCAGCAGGAGACAGACGTCCTACGAGCAGTACTTC
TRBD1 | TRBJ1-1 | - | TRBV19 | CASSRDGQGAEAFF | TGTGCCAGTAGTAGAGACGGACAGGGGGCAGAAGCTTTCTTT
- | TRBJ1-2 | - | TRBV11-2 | CASSLAARGGGYTF | TGTGCCAGCAGCTTAGCGGCCAGAGGTGGTGGCTACACCTTC
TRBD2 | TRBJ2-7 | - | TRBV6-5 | CASSLGTSGASYEQYF | TGTGCCAGCAGTTTGGGGACTAGCGGGGCCTCCTACGAGCAGTACTTC
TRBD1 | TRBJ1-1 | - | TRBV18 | CASSPGTGFMNTEAFF | TGTGCCAGCTCACCCGGGACAGGGTTCATGAACACTGAAGCTTTCTTT
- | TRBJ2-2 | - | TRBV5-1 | CASSPLGGNGGELFF | TGCGCCAGCAGCCCCCTCGGAGGAAATGGCGGGGAGCTGTTTTTT
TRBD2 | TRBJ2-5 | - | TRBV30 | CASFTSGRGETQYF | TGTGCCTCCTTTACTAGCGGGAGGGGAGAGACCCAGTACTTC
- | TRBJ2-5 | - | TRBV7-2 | CASSLNSQETQYF | TGTGCCAGCAGCTTAAACAGCCAAGAGACCCAGTACTTC
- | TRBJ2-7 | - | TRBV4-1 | CASSPGLVVYEQYF | TGCGCCAGCAGCCCCGGACTGGTAGTCTACGAGCAGTACTTC
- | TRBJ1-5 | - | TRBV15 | CATSGARRAYSNQPQHF | TGTGCCACCAGCGGAGCCCGGAGGGCCTATAGCAATCAGCCCCAGCATTTT
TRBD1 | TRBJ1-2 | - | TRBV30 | CAWSIGTGAVGGYTF | TGTGCCTGGAGTATCGGGACAGGGGCGGTCGGTGGCTACACCTTC
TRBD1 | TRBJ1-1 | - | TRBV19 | CASSRGQGTTEAFF | TGTGCCAGTAGTCGCGGACAGGGGACCACTGAAGCTTTCTTT
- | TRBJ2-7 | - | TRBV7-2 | CASSLGQNYEQYF | TGTGCCAGCAGCTTAGGACAGAACTACGAGCAGTACTTC
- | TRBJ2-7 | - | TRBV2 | CASSGPGGIYEQYF | TGTGCCAGCAGTGGACCAGGGGGGATTTACGAGCAGTACTTC
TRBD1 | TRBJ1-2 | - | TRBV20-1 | CSASTGFGYTF | TGCAGTGCTTCGACAGGGTTCGGCTACACCTTC
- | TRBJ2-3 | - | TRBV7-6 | CASSLGLVNTQYF | TGTGCCAGCAGCTTAGGTCTAGTAAATACGCAGTATTTT
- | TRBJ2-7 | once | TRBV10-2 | CASRGAGAYEQYF | TGCGCCAGCAGAGGGGCAGGAGCCTACGAGCAGTACTTC
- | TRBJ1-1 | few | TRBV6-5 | CASSLSYIAGTEAFF | TGTGCCAGCAGTTTGAGTTACATAGCAGGGACTGAAGCTTTCTTT
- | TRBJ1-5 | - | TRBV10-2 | CASKDSSPSSNQPQHF | TGCGCCAGCAAAGACAGCTCTCCCTCTAGCAATCAGCCCCAGCATTTT
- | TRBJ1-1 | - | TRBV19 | CASSMFRRRYDREATEAFF | TGTGCCAGTAGTATGTTCCGAAGACGATATGATCGGGAGGCCACTGAAGCTTTCTTT